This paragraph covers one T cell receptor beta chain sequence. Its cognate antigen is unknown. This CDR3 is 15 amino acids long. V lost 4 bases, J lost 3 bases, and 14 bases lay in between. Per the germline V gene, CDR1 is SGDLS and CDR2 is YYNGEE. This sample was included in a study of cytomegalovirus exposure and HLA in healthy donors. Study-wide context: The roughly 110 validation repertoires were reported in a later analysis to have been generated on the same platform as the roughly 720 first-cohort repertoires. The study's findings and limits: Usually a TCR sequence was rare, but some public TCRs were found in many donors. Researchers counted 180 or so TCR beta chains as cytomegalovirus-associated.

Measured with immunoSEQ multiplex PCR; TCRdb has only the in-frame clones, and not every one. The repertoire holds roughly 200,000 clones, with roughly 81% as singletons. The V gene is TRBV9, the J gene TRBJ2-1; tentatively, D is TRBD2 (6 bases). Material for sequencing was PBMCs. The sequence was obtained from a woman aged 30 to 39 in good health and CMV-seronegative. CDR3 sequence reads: CASSFTGTRYNEQFF. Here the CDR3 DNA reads TGTGCCAGCAGCTTTACCGGGACTCGCTACAATGAGCAGTTCTTC.